The 10 T cell receptor beta chains in this list originate from one sample, sequenced in a study of T-cell memory formation after mild COVID-19. TCRdb recomputed calls from the 5' RACE reads with MiXCR, one row per CDR3 protein. The sample includes roughly 240,000 distinct CDR3 sequences, just over 15% seen only once; the top ten take 2% to 2.5%. Sequenced material: PBMCs or a T cell subset sorted from them (not recorded which). These receptors were obtained from an adult woman who had mild COVID-19 (a few samples of this study predate the infection). Cell type and time point are not known.

The sample holds a few counts of this clonotype. This rearrangement joins TRBV12-3 or TRBV12-4 to TRBJ2-1; D gene ambiguous. The germline V and J ends were trimmed by 7 bases and 0 bases, with 10 bases remaining between them. This CDR3 spans 14 amino acids. CDR3 sequence reads: CASNRGGSYNEQFF. In nucleotides, the CDR3 is TGTGCCAGCAACAGAGGCGGCTCCTACAATGAGCAGTTCTTC.

The rearrangement joins TRBV4-3 to TRBJ1-3; D gene ambiguous. Trimming took off 0 bases at V and 0 bases at J, with 15 bases between the two ends. The CDR3 is 18 amino acids. The germline gives CDR1 LGHNA, CDR2 YSLEER. The CDR3 sequence is CASSQDWRDLYSGNTIYF. CDR3 nucleotide sequence: TGCGCCAGCAGCCAAGATTGGAGAGACCTATACTCTGGAAACACCATATATTTT.

The table lists this clonotype with a few counts. This chain connects TRBV25-1 to TRBJ2-1; the D gene could be TRBD1 or TRBD2 (5 bases each). This CDR3 is 15 amino acids long. Trimming pared 6 bases from V and 3 bases from J, leaving 15 bases between. Germline V gene lookup returns CDR1 MGHDK and CDR2 SYGVNS. The DNA for the CDR3 is TGTGCCAGCAGCCAGGTTCGGGGCCTCTACAATGAGCAGTTCTTC. It translates to CASSQVRGLYNEQFF.

V is TRBV4-3 and J is TRBJ2-2, with 10 bases fitting TRBD2. Germline assignment: CDR1 LGHNA and CDR2 YSLEER. Trimming at V came to 1 base and at J to 8 bases, leaving 4 bases not matched to a gene. CDR3 length: 15 amino acids. The CDR3 nucleotides read TGCGCCAGCAGCCAAGGCTCTAGCGGGAGTGGGGAGCTGTTTTTT. Translation: CASSQGSSGSGELFF.

The CDR3 bases are TGTGCCAGCAGCCCGCCTTACAGGGCCGATTCTGGAAACACCATATATTTT. It encodes CASSPPYRADSGNTIYF. The chain recombines TRBV7-9 with TRBJ1-3; D possibly corresponds to TRBD1 (6 bases). The CDR3 contains 17 residues. V was clipped by 5 bases and J by 1 base, with 18 bases between them. Per the germline V gene, CDR1 is SEHNR and CDR2 is FQNEAQ (reference sequence).

This clonotype was counted at least ten times. The V gene is TRBV7-8, the J gene TRBJ1-5, with D possibly being TRBD1 (6 bases). V was pared by 4 bases and J by 4 bases, with 20 bases between. The CDR3 has 17 amino acids. The V gene's germline CDR1 is SGHVS and CDR2 FQNEAQ. Here the CDR3 reads CASSSYRVGVSNQPQHF. The DNA of the CDR3 is TGTGCCAGCAGCTCGTACAGGGTAGGGGTTTCTAATCAGCCCCAGCATTTT.

V and J are TRBV6-5 and TRBJ2-2, with a possible D match to TRBD2 (8 bases). CDR3 length: 15 amino acids. Trimming removed 9 bases from V and 6 bases from J, with 20 bases in between. From germline, CDR1 is MNHEY and CDR2 SVGAGI. The chain's CDR3 is CASTGTAGVAGELFF. The CDR3 DNA reads as TGTGCCAGTACAGGGACAGCGGGAGTAGCCGGGGAGCTGTTTTTT.

This clonotype was seen a handful of times. V and J are TRBV5-5 and TRBJ2-7, with TRBD1 identical over 8 bases. Looked up from germline, CDR1 is SGHKS and CDR2 is YYEKEE (reference sequence). J was trimmed by 1 base and V by 4 bases; bases with no gene match: 7. The CDR3 runs 15 residues. CDR3 loop: CASSPTDRASYEQYF. CDR3 nucleotide sequence: TGTGCCAGCAGCCCGACGGACAGGGCTTCCTACGAGCAGTACTTC.

This clonotype was counted between two and nine times. The J gene is TRBJ2-3, the V gene TRBV20-1; perhaps D is TRBD1 or TRBD2 (6 bases each). Trimming pared 2 bases from V and 0 bases from J, leaving 9 bases between. Germline V lookup: CDR1 DFQATT, CDR2 SNEGSKA (reference sequence). This CDR3 region has 14 residues. As DNA, the CDR3 is TGCAGTGCTAGACGGGGGCCTAGCACAGATACGCAGTATTTT. This translates into CSARRGPSTDTQYF.

This rearrangement joins TRBV6-5 to TRBJ1-2, with D maybe TRBD1 (6 bases). The CDR3 loop spans 13 amino acids. Deletions cut 5 bases from V and 8 bases from J, with 15 bases between. The V gene's germline CDR1 is MNHEY and CDR2 SVGAGI. The CDR3 spells CASSPDRQRGYTF. CDR3 nucleotides: TGTGCCAGCAGTCCGGACAGACAGAGAGGCTACACCTTC.